The 23 T cell receptor beta chains in this list originate from one sample, sequenced in a study of Graves' ophthalmopathy and Graves' hyperthyroidism. RNA transcripts were the template, and TCR beta CDR3 regions were amplified from them. The workflow started with a first-round RT-PCR run with HTBI primers and then moved on to a second-round multiplex PCR. TCRdb reprocessed the multiplex PCR reads via MiXCR and lists one record per CDR3 protein. The table records hundreds of thousands of distinct CDR3 sequences, 15% of them present only once. Sequencing input: peripheral blood. Receptors originate from a woman younger than 35 with stable Graves' hyperthyroidism.

This clonotype was counted a few times. This chain joins TRBV25-1 and TRBJ2-5, with a possible D match to TRBD1 (6 bases). CDR3 size: 15 residues. Germline-derived CDR1 and CDR2 are MGHDK and SYGVNS. V gave up 1 base and J gave up 4 bases, with 13 bases separating them. The CDR3, as DNA: TGTGCCAGCAGTGAATCGAGGGGGTCCGGAGAGACCCAGTACTTC. Its protein product is CASSESRGSGETQYF.

At least ten counts were recorded for this clonotype. The J gene is TRBJ1-2, the V gene TRBV20-1; TRBD1 is a possible D gene (5 bases). V was shortened by 0 bases and J by 4 bases, with 12 bases between the two germline ends. From germline, CDR1 is DFQATT and CDR2 SNEGSKA (reference sequence). CDR3 length equals 14 residues. The CDR3 protein is CSARDSGALYGYTF. The CDR3 DNA sequence: TGCAGTGCTAGAGATAGCGGGGCCCTCTATGGCTACACCTTC.

This clonotype showed up many times. The chain is built from TRBV19 and TRBJ1-5; 10 bases agree with TRBD1. The CDR3 consists of 16 residues. Germline V gives CDR1 LNHDA, CDR2 SQIVND (reference sequence). Trimming took 4 bases from V and 5 from J; bases not matched to a gene: 8. Written as DNA, the CDR3 is TGTGCCAGTAGTAGTGGGATAGGGACAGGGGATCAGCCCCAGCATTTT. Its protein product is CASSSGIGTGDQPQHF.

The rearrangement uses TRBV4-2 and TRBJ1-3; no clear D. Germline V gene lookup returns CDR1 LGHNA and CDR2 YNFKEQ. This CDR3 has 13 residues. Trimming pared 0 bases from V and 2 bases from J, leaving 2 bases between. The CDR3 reads CASSQEPGNTIYF. The CDR3 nucleotides read TGTGCCAGCAGCCAAGAACCTGGAAACACCATATATTTT.

The chain carries TRBV2 and TRBJ2-2; no clear D. CDR3 length: 13 residues. From germline, CDR1 is SNHLY and CDR2 FYNNEI. V was cut by 6 bases and J by 4 bases, with 9 bases left in between. CDR3 loop: CASRVLGTGELFF. In DNA, the CDR3 is TGTGCCAGCAGGGTACTCGGCACCGGGGAGCTGTTTTTT.

The chain has TRBV6-1 and TRBJ2-7, with TRBD1 matching 8 bases. After removal of 8 bases from V and 1 base from J, the junction contained 16 bases not matched to a gene. This CDR3 is built from 17 residues. Germline V gene sequence: CDR1 MNHNS, CDR2 SASEGT. The chain's CDR3 is CASSPGTGPKGSYEQYF. In DNA, the CDR3 is TGTGCCAGCTCACCCGGGACAGGCCCTAAGGGGTCCTACGAGCAGTACTTC.

This clonotype was counted ten times or more. The chain is built from TRBV6-2 or TRBV6-3 and TRBJ2-5; 12 nucleotides align to TRBD2. CDR1 and CDR2 from the germline V gene are MNHEY and SVGEGT. J was trimmed by 2 bases and V by 2 bases; bases with no gene match: 9. This CDR3 region has 18 residues. Here the CDR3 DNA reads TGTGCCAGCAGTTACCTCCTCGGACTAGCGGGGTCTCAAGAGACCCAGTACTTC. Protein sequence: CASSYLLGLAGSQETQYF.

This clonotype showed up many times. The chain combines TRBV12-3 or TRBV12-4 with TRBJ2-7; perhaps D is TRBD1 or TRBD2 (5 bases each). The germline V and J ends were trimmed by 5 bases and 6 bases, with 17 bases remaining between them. The CDR3 length is 14 residues. This CDR3 reads CASSPHMRGTEQYF. Written as DNA, the CDR3 is TGTGCCAGCAGTCCCCATATGCGTGGGACCGAGCAGTACTTC.

This clonotype was found many times. The chain is built from TRBV5-1 and TRBJ2-7, with 8 bases that match TRBD1. The CDR3 is made up of 15 amino acids. J was trimmed by 6 bases and V by 1 base; bases with no gene match: 9. The V gene's germline CDR1 is SGHRS and CDR2 YFSETQ. Here the CDR3 reads CASSLLTGTGSEQYF. As DNA, the CDR3 is TGCGCCAGCAGCTTGTTGACCGGGACAGGATCCGAGCAGTACTTC.

There are many counts of this clonotype. This sequence joins TRBV7-2 and TRBJ2-5; TRBD2 matches 8 bases. V shed 3 bases, J shed 5 bases, and the junction held 5 bases outside the gene matches. Per the germline V gene, CDR1 is SGHTA and CDR2 is FQGNSA. This CDR3 region has 14 residues. This CDR3 reads CASSLNGGGETQYF. CDR3 nucleotides: TGTGCCAGCAGCTTGAACGGGGGGGGGGAGACCCAGTACTTC.

This clonotype has just a few counts. J is TRBJ2-3 and V is TRBV7-8, with 10 bases matching TRBD1. The CDR3 is made up of 16 amino acids. The V segment lost 0 bases and the J segment 4 bases; nucleotides outside the gene matches: 4. Germline CDR1 and CDR2: SGHVS and FQNEAQ. The CDR3 DNA reads as TGTGCCAGCAGCTTAGCGGACAGGGGGGTGGCAGATACGCAGTATTTT. It is translated as CASSLADRGVADTQYF.

The sample holds many counts of this clonotype. This chain connects TRBV6-2 or TRBV6-3 to TRBJ2-3, with 9 bases identical to TRBD2. J gave up 0 bases and V 7 bases, and 8 bases lay outside the gene matches. Germline CDR1 is MNHEY and CDR2 is SVGEGT. There are 16 residues in the CDR3. As DNA, the CDR3 is TGTGCCAGCACCGGACTAGCGCACTCTAGCACAGATACGCAGTATTTT. It is translated as CASTGLAHSSTDTQYF.

J is TRBJ1-1 and V is TRBV3-1; TRBD1 matches 11 bases. The CDR3 totals 18 residues. Germline CDR1 is LGHDT and CDR2 is YNNKEL (reference sequence). Trimming took 1 base from V and 7 from J; bases not matched to a gene: 14. CDR3 residues: CASSQGEGTGGGWDEAFF. The CDR3 nucleotides are TGTGCCAGCAGCCAAGGAGAAGGGACAGGGGGGGGTTGGGATGAAGCTTTCTTT.

CDR3 in DNA: TGTGCCAGCAGCTTAACTCGGGTGAGCACTGAAGCTTTCTTT. Protein: CASSLTRVSTEAFF. The V call is TRBV7-3, the J call TRBJ1-1; D is unclear. The V gene lost 0 bases and the J gene lost 4 bases, with 9 bases spanning the gap. Germline V gives CDR1 SGHTA, CDR2 FQGTGA. The CDR3 is 14 residues long.

This clonotype was observed at least ten times. The chain recombines TRBV19 with TRBJ2-2; D may be TRBD1 or TRBD2 (6 bases each). The V end lost 7 bases, the J end lost 2 bases, and 14 bases lay between the germline ends. The CDR3 is 15 residues long. CDR1 is LNHDA and CDR2 is SQIVND in the germline V gene (reference sequence). The CDR3 loop reads CASKEEGGNTGELFF. The CDR3 nucleotides read TGTGCCAGTAAGGAGGAGGGGGGAAACACCGGGGAGCTGTTTTTT.

The sample holds many counts of this clonotype. The rearrangement joins TRBV7-8 to TRBJ1-5; D remains ambiguous. The CDR3 runs to 13 residues. Germline CDR1 SGHVS, CDR2 FQNEAQ. Trimming left V 1 base short and J 5 bases short, with 6 bases between. The CDR3: CASSLDAHQPQHF. CDR3 in DNA: TGTGCCAGCAGCTTAGATGCACATCAGCCCCAGCATTTT.

This clonotype has more than one count but fewer than ten. The V and J genes are TRBV10-3 and TRBJ1-2; no reliable D call. The CDR3 is 14 amino acids. Germline V gene data show CDR1 as ENHRY and CDR2 as SYGVKD. V lost 0 bases and J lost 8, with 13 bases in between. CDR3 sequence (DNA): TGTGCCATCAGTGAGTCAATTGGCGTGAGCGGCTACACCTTC. Its translation: CAISESIGVSGYTF.

Here the CDR3 reads CASRPGLGHNEQFF. Written as DNA, the CDR3 is TGTGCCAGCAGACCGGGACTAGGTCACAATGAGCAGTTCTTC. The chain recombines TRBV7-2 with TRBJ2-1, with 8 bases matching TRBD2. V lost 6 bases to trimming and J lost 5 bases; unmatched junction nucleotides: 6. CDR3 length equals 14 residues. Germline-derived CDR1 and CDR2 are SGHTA and FQGNSA.

This clonotype was seen at least ten times. The chain combines TRBV7-2 with TRBJ2-2; D is unresolved. CDR3 length: 14 amino acids. Germline CDR1 reads SGHTA; CDR2 reads FQGNSA. Trimming removed 5 bases at V and 8 bases at J, with 15 bases between. In DNA form, the CDR3 reads TGTGCCAGCAGCACGAGCCGGGTTCAAGGGGAGCTGTTTTTT. Amino acid sequence: CASSTSRVQGELFF.

This clonotype came up many times. J is TRBJ1-1 and V is TRBV19; 7 nucleotides align to TRBD1. V trimming: 6 bases; J trimming: 8 bases; junction bases outside the gene matches: 0. The length of the CDR3 is 10 residues. CDR1 and CDR2 from the germline V gene are LNHDA and SQIVND (reference sequence). This CDR3 is CASRTGEAFF. The DNA of the CDR3 is TGTGCCAGTAGGACAGGGGAAGCTTTCTTT.

This chain links TRBV28 with TRBJ2-7, with D perhaps matching TRBD2 (7 bases). This CDR3 has 11 amino acids. Germline V gives CDR1 MDHEN, CDR2 SYDVKM. CDR3 region: CAGRGAGEQYF. The CDR3 region has the DNA TGTGCTGGACGGGGGGCGGGGGAGCAGTACTTC. The full variable domain, completed using reference TRBV28 and TRBJ2-7, is DVKVTQSSRYLVKRTGEKVFLECVQDMDHENMFWYRQDPGLGLRLIYFSYDVKMKEKGDIPEGYSVSREKKERFSLILESASTNQTSMYLCAGRGAGEQYFGPGTRLTVT.

This clonotype was observed at least ten times. This chain links TRBV12-5 with TRBJ1-5, with 10 bases identical to TRBD1. This CDR3 has 16 amino acids. The V gene's germline CDR1 is LGHNT and CDR2 FRNRAP. J gave up 2 bases and V 5 bases, and 6 bases lay outside the gene matches. The CDR3 DNA reads as TGTGCTAGTGGTGGGACCGGGACAGGGGGCAATCAGCCCCAGCATTTT. It encodes CASGGTGTGGNQPQHF.

This clonotype was seen at least ten times. V and J are TRBV12-3 or TRBV12-4 and TRBJ2-5, with TRBD1 identical over 12 bases. J was trimmed by 4 bases and V by 7 bases; bases with no gene match: 7. This CDR3 is 15 amino acids long. The CDR3 region has the DNA TGTGCCAGCACGACGCGGGACAGGGGGCGAGAGACCCAGTACTTC. Translation gives CASTTRDRGRETQYF.